This is a list of T cell receptor beta chains from one sample in a study of OX40 agonist ivuxolimab in advanced cancers. The table came from immunoSEQ multiplex PCR; TCRdb's copy has only in-frame clones and leaves some out. The sample has 48,000 or so clones, about 81% seen once. The source was CD4+ or CD8+ T cells sorted from blood, collected in a trial of the OX40 agonist ivuxolimab. The receptors derive from an adult with an advanced solid tumor such as melanoma, head and neck, liver or kidney cancer. Both conserved end residues are trimmed from each CDR3.

J gene	V gene	CDR3 protein
TRBJ2-7	TRBV5-5	ASRASGNYEQY
TRBJ2-3	TRBV19	ASSGTSGRTDTQY
TRBJ1-4	TRBV7-8	ASSSFQGGGEKLF
TRBJ2-5	TRBV5-4	ASSLGGRDETQY
TRBJ1-2	TRBV28	ASQETGHKEAVYGYT
TRBJ2-1	TRBV15	ATSRDGGGYNEQF
TRBJ2-1	TRBV4-3	ASSQDWTGIGVDEQF
TRBJ2-3	TRBV7-7	ASSPSWDHTDTQY
TRBJ2-2	TRBV11-2	ASSLGPGIQAGELF
TRBJ1-6	TRBV19	ASRLTGGSSPLH
TRBJ2-5	TRBV6-6	ASAQQETQY
TRBJ2-5	TRBV4-1	ASSQTQAQETQY
TRBJ1-1	TRBV19	ASSIDRTLLRQDMNTEAF
TRBJ2-3	TRBV28	ASARFGAVSTDTQY
TRBJ2-2	TRBV10-3	AISVRQGETGELF
TRBJ1-6	TRBV14	ASSRSSYNSPLH
TRBJ2-3	TRBV7-6	ASSLIPADTQY
TRBJ2-6	TRBV25-1	ASTGRQGAFSGANVLT
TRBJ1-4	TRBV5-1	ASSITPSNEKLF
TRBJ1-6	TRBV5-1	ASRRGQGASPLH
TRBJ2-1	TRBV6-6	ASSYFSGRNNEQF
TRBJ2-7	TRBV29-1	SLRDNSYEQY
TRBJ2-3	TRBV5-4	ASSLDPSGDTDTQY
TRBJ1-1	TRBV9	ASSPGYTEAF
TRBJ2-1	TRBV7-2	ASSLAGEASGREQF
TRBJ2-5	TRBV7-6	ASVTFGSGETQY
TRBJ2-3	TRBV21-1	ASSRGGTDFTDTQY
TRBJ2-1	TRBV19	ASSSGMLNEQF
TRBJ2-5	TRBV6-5	ASTLGSGDRETQY
TRBJ2-7	TRBV5-1	ASSRRTSGAYEQY
TRBJ2-1	TRBV7-9	ASSLYPSGGNEQF
TRBJ2-7	TRBV4-1	ASSQEIAGYYEQY
TRBJ2-7	TRBV11-2	ASSPVSRVGSYEQY
TRBJ1-1	TRBV2	ASRAWGTEAF
TRBJ2-7	TRBV29-1	SVGLTGSSYEQY
TRBJ2-7	TRBV5-4	ASSSTGGLDEQY
TRBJ2-3	TRBV14	ASSRRLQGFGTDTQY
TRBJ2-1	TRBV18	ASSPSQGTSSYNEQF
TRBJ2-1	TRBV7-2	ASSPYGTGSSYNEQF